A single sample gave rise to the 23 T cell receptor beta chains below, sequenced in a study of blood T cell repertoires in COVID-19. Libraries were prepared by immunoSEQ multiplex PCR; TCRdb keeps only in-frame clonotypes and omits some of them. The sample has around 270,000 clones, less than 90% seen once. The sample comprised peripheral blood. The receptor set was obtained from a man between 60 and 75 years old who had recovered from COVID-19.

The chain uses TRBV24-1 and TRBJ2-3; TRBD1 matches at 9 bases. Germline trimming cut 4 bases from V and 1 base from J; bases unmatched to any gene: 11. Germline V lookup: CDR1 KGHDR, CDR2 SFDVKD. This CDR3 is built from 18 residues. CDR3 sequence (DNA): TGTGCCACCAGTGAAACCGGGACAGGGAGAACAGGCACAGATACGCAGTATTTT. Its protein product is CATSETGTGRTGTDTQYF.

This rearrangement joins TRBV5-1 to TRBJ1-4; 8 positions match TRBD1. The CDR3 loop spans 14 amino acids. Germline CDR1 and CDR2: SGHRS and YFSETQ. V shed 4 bases and J 5 bases; nucleotides not matched to a gene: 4. The CDR3 DNA sequence: TGCGCCAGCAGCGAGACAGGGGTGAATGAAAAACTGTTTTTT. Its translation is CASSETGVNEKLFF. The whole variable domain, filled in from reference TRBV5-1 and TRBJ1-4, reads KAGVTQTPRYLIKTRGQQVTLSCSPISGHRSVSWYQQTPGQGLQFLFEYFSETQRNKGNFPGRFSGRQFSNSRSEMNVSTLELGDSALYLCASSETGVNEKLFFGSGTQLSVL.

This clone turned up a few times. V gene TRBV7-2 combines with J gene TRBJ2-5; 11 bases map to TRBD2. With V trimmed by 2 bases and J by 2 bases, 7 bases remained unmatched. Per germline, CDR1 SGHTA and CDR2 FQGNSA. This CDR3 comprises 17 residues. The DNA of the CDR3 is TGTGCCAGCAGCTTACGCCCCTCTAGCGGGGGGCAAGAGACCCAGTACTTC. This codes for CASSLRPSSGGQETQYF.

The rearrangement joins TRBV3-1 (or the pseudogene TRBV3-2) to TRBJ1-3; D gene unclear. Germline CDR1 reads LGHDT; CDR2 reads YNNKEL (reference sequence). Trimming pared 4 bases from V and 4 bases from J, leaving 5 bases between. This CDR3 has 12 residues. The CDR3 sequence: CASSRRGNTIYF. The DNA for the CDR3 is TGTGCCAGCAGCCGCAGGGGAAACACCATATATTTT.

This clone was counted a single time. This CDR3 is CASSLGGPAPEETQYF. In DNA form, the CDR3 reads TGTGCCAGCAGCTTGGGGGGCCCCGCCCCAGAGGAGACCCAGTACTTC. V usage is TRBV5-4 and J usage is TRBJ2-5, with TRBD1 as a possible D gene (5 bases). V shed 0 bases and J shed 5 bases, with 17 bases lying between them. The CDR3 is made up of 16 amino acids. CDR1 and CDR2 from the germline V gene are SGHNT and YYREEE (reference sequence).

V is TRBV27 and J is TRBJ2-3, with 7 bases that match TRBD2. Unmatched junction bases numbered 2, after V lost 0 bases and J lost 5 bases. Per germline, CDR1 MNHEY and CDR2 SMNVEV (reference sequence). The CDR3 runs to 14 residues. CDR3 sequence: CASSLSWGGDTQYF. The DNA for the CDR3 is TGTGCCAGCAGTTTATCTTGGGGGGGAGATACGCAGTATTTT.

This clone was detected once. V and J are TRBV30 and TRBJ1-2; 12 nucleotides match TRBD1. Germline values: CDR1 GTSNPN, CDR2 SVGIG (reference sequence). This CDR3 region has 15 residues. The junction had 12 bases not matched to a gene; V was cut back by 5 bases and J by 8 bases. CDR3 in DNA: TGTGCCTGGGAAGGGGGACAGGGGGCCGGTGGAGGCTACACCTTC. Protein product: CAWEGGQGAGGGYTF.

J is TRBJ2-7 and V is TRBV5-4; perhaps TRBD2 as D (6 bases). Trimming took 4 bases from V and 5 from J, leaving 13 bases between them. Germline CDR1 SGHNT, CDR2 YYREEE (reference sequence). The CDR3 contains 13 residues. CDR3 sequence (DNA): TGTGCCAGCAGCCCGGAGGGGAGCAACGAGCAGTACTTC. As protein: CASSPEGSNEQYF.

The CDR3 region is CSVPGQGSYEQYF. The DNA for the CDR3 is TGCAGCGTGCCGGGACAGGGATCATACGAGCAGTACTTC. V usage is TRBV29-1 and J usage is TRBJ2-7; 9 bases line up with TRBD1. The CDR3 length is 13 residues. Per the germline V gene, CDR1 is SQVTM and CDR2 is ANQGSEA. Germline trimming cut 6 bases from V and 4 bases from J; bases unmatched to any gene: 7.

V usage is TRBV6-5 and J usage is TRBJ1-1; no clear D. The CDR3 runs to 13 residues. V was clipped by 6 bases and J by 0 bases, with 8 bases between them. Germline assignment: CDR1 MNHEY and CDR2 SVGAGI. CDR3 amino acids: CASRTKLNTEAFF. CDR3 sequence (DNA): TGTGCCAGCAGAACAAAGTTGAACACTGAAGCTTTCTTT.

The chain uses TRBV12-5 and TRBJ2-5; D is perhaps TRBD1 (6 bases). The CDR3 length is 14 residues. Germline V gene lookup returns CDR1 LGHNT and CDR2 FRNRAP. V lost 6 bases and J 4 bases, leaving 15 bases between the germline ends. CDR3 nucleotides: TGTGCTAGTGGAAGAACAGGGTCGGCAGAGACCCAGTACTTC. Residues: CASGRTGSAETQYF. The complete variable domain, with remaining parts taken from reference TRBV12-5 and TRBJ2-5, reads DARVTQTPRHKVTEMGQEVTMRCQPILGHNTVFWYRQTMMQGLELLAYFRNRAPLDDSGMPKDRFSAEMPDATLATLKIQPSEPRDSAVYFCASGRTGSAETQYFGPGTRLLVL.

The chain is built from TRBV9 and TRBJ2-3; D might be TRBD1 (5 bases). CDR1 is SGDLS and CDR2 is YYNGEE in the germline V gene. CDR3 length equals 16 residues. V was cut by 3 bases and J by 2 bases, with 16 bases left in between. The CDR3 protein is CASSEGPPRATDTQYF. The CDR3 DNA sequence: TGTGCCAGCAGCGAGGGGCCCCCTAGGGCCACAGATACGCAGTATTTT.

V and J are TRBV5-1 and TRBJ1-3, with 7 bases identical to TRBD1. The CDR3 length is 18 residues. V trimming: 0 bases; J trimming: 0 bases; junction bases outside the gene matches: 9. The germline V gene encodes CDR1 SGHRS and CDR2 YFSETQ. CDR3 DNA: TGCGCCAGCAGCTTGGGCGGGACAGCCACTTTCTCTGGAAACACCATATATTTT. Translation: CASSLGGTATFSGNTIYF. The full variable domain, in which reference TRBV5-1 and TRBJ1-3 provide the parts outside the CDR3, is KAGVTQTPRYLIKTRGQQVTLSCSPISGHRSVSWYQQTPGQGLQFLFEYFSETQRNKGNFPGRFSGRQFSNSRSEMNVSTLELGDSALYLCASSLGGTATFSGNTIYFGEGSWLTVV.

The CDR3 here is CASSSRERGGRDEQFF. The CDR3 bases are TGTGCCAGCAGCTCTAGGGAGCGGGGGGGCCGGGATGAGCAGTTCTTC. The genes are TRBV5-4 and TRBJ2-1; TRBD2 matches at 10 bases. The CDR3 runs to 16 residues. Losses at the gene ends were 3 bases for V and 8 bases for J; bases not matched to a gene: 11. Germline V gene lookup returns CDR1 SGHNT and CDR2 YYREEE (reference sequence).

In DNA form, the CDR3 reads TGTGCCAGCTCAGCGGGGACAGGGGATAATGGCTACACCTTC. This gives the protein CASSAGTGDNGYTF. The chain uses TRBV18 and TRBJ1-2; 10 bases are a match to TRBD1. The CDR3 contains 14 residues. The V gene end was trimmed by 5 bases and the J gene end by 6 bases; junction bases not matched to a gene: 6. Germline V gene data show CDR1 as KGHSH and CDR2 as LQKENI.

V is TRBV2 and J is TRBJ2-7; D perhaps matches TRBD1 (7 bases). This CDR3 comprises 15 residues. Between the trimmed V and J ends, which lost 8 bases and 4 bases, there was a span of 21 bases. The germline gives CDR1 SNHLY, CDR2 FYNNEI. The CDR3 sequence: CASVRDRAGGYEQYF. The DNA of the CDR3 is TGTGCCAGCGTACGGGACAGAGCTGGGGGGTACGAGCAGTACTTC. The entire variable domain, with the rest obtained from reference TRBV2 and TRBJ2-7, is as follows: EPEVTQTPSHQVTQMGQEVILRCVPISNHLYFYWYRQILGQKVEFLVSFYNNEISEKSEIFDDQFSVERPDGSNFTLKIRSTKLEDSAMYFCASVRDRAGGYEQYFGPGTRLTVT.

The chain joins TRBV5-6 to TRBJ2-5; no definite D call. With 2 bases removed from V and 2 bases from J, the gap between germline ends came to 7 bases. Germline V gene sequence: CDR1 SGHDT, CDR2 YYEEEE. The length of the CDR3 is 13 residues. This CDR3 is CASSLDQQETQYF. The CDR3 region has the DNA TGTGCCAGCAGCTTAGATCAGCAAGAGACCCAGTACTTC.

The chain couples TRBV29-1 to TRBJ1-4; TRBD1 agrees at 8 bases. The CDR3 length is 15 residues. Germline V gene sequence: CDR1 SQVTM, CDR2 ANQGSEA. V lost 5 bases and J lost 6; bases outside the gene matches: 11. The CDR3 DNA sequence: TGCAGCGTTCGCAGGGGGCAGGCCGCGGATGAAAAACTGTTTTTT. It yields the protein CSVRRGQAADEKLFF.

This chain links TRBV11-1 with TRBJ1-2, with a tentative D call TRBD1 (6 bases). CDR1 and CDR2 from the germline V gene are SGHAT and FQDESV (reference sequence). Trimming shortened V by 5 bases and J by 8 bases, and 21 bases separated the two germline ends. The CDR3 sequence is 15 residues long. Here the CDR3 DNA reads TGTGCCAGCAGCGCGGGGGACACAGGCCTTAGGGGCTACACCTTC. Translation: CASSAGDTGLRGYTF. The whole variable domain, filled in from reference TRBV11-1 and TRBJ1-2, reads EAEVAQSPRYKITEKSQAVAFWCDPISGHATLYWYRQILGQGPELLVQFQDESVVDDSQLPKDRFSAERLKGVDSTLKIQPAELGDSAMYLCASSAGDTGLRGYTFGSGTRLTVV.

The rearrangement uses TRBV15 and TRBJ2-7; D unresolved. This CDR3 spans 16 amino acids. V was shortened by 3 bases and J by 4 bases, with 19 bases between the two germline ends. Germline CDR1 is LNHNV and CDR2 is YYDKDF (reference sequence). DNA of the CDR3: TGTGCCACCAGCAGCGAAAATGGCAGGTTGTGGTACGAGCAGTACTTC. This gives the protein CATSSENGRLWYEQYF.

This clone was recorded once. The chain joins TRBV19 to TRBJ2-3, with 8 nucleotides matching TRBD2. Germline values: CDR1 LNHDA, CDR2 SQIVND (reference sequence). V gave up 8 bases and J gave up 5 bases; unmatched junction bases: 12. CDR3 length: 15 amino acids. The CDR3 DNA sequence: TGTGCCAGTCAGCTGATAGCGGGGTTCAGAGATACGCAGTATTTT. This sequence encodes CASQLIAGFRDTQYF.

This clone was seen just once. The rearrangement joins TRBV11-3 to TRBJ2-2; TRBD2 might be the D (5 bases). Deletions cut 1 base from V and 2 bases from J, with 11 bases between. This CDR3 region has 16 residues. The V gene's germline CDR1 is SGHNT and CDR2 YENEEA. For the CDR3, the DNA is TGTGCCAGCAGCTTAGGAGCGACGGGAAACACCGGGGAGCTGTTTTTT. Its translation is CASSLGATGNTGELFF.

The chain is built from TRBV19 and TRBJ1-1; no reliable D call. V dropped 3 bases and J dropped 1 base, with 9 bases sitting between them. CDR1 LNHDA and CDR2 SQIVND come from the germline V gene (reference sequence). This CDR3 has 14 residues. CDR3 protein: CASSIGLTNTEAFF. Written as DNA, the CDR3 is TGTGCCAGTAGTATTGGCCTTACGAACACTGAAGCTTTCTTT.